This note documents a single T cell receptor beta chain sequence. The antigen remains unidentified. The trim removed 3 bases at V and 5 bases at J, leaving 10 bases unmatched. The CDR3 totals 15 residues. Per germline, CDR1 DFQATT and CDR2 SNEGSKA (reference sequence). The data belong to a study of T cell repertoires in cytomegalovirus infection. TCRdb re-called the reads through MiXCR, storing one row per CDR3 protein. The repertoire holds about 400,000 distinct CDR3 sequences, with around 18% as singletons. General study findings and limits: There were carriers of CMV plus the relevant HLA, and cumulative public TCR beta family frequency identified them.

This sequence originates from a human donor in good health (CMV status not recorded). Some clones in this sample may be carry-over from other donors' samples. Material: PBMCs. This chain uses TRBV20-1 with TRBJ1-5; 7 bases map to TRBD1. CDR3 loop: CSARPSTGFDQPQHF. The CDR3 bases are TGCAGTGCTAGGCCCTCGACAGGGTTTGATCAGCCCCAGCATTTT.